This T cell receptor (beta chain) derives from a study of graft-versus-host responses after intestinal transplantation. Study details: Induction with anti-thymocyte globulin, then tacrolimus and steroids for approximately three years, was given to all recipients.

Sequenced by immunoSEQ multiplex PCR; TCRdb stores in-frame clones only, minus some. The data show 90,000 to 150,000 clones, with roughly 95% seen just once and 2.5% to 3.5% held by the top ten. From germline, CDR1 is MNHEY and CDR2 SVGAGI. The CDR3 consists of 14 residues. The J segment lost 3 bases and the V segment lost 6 bases, leaving 5 bases of the junction unmatched. This clone was picked up one time. Its antigen is as yet unknown. Study-wide results and limits: GvH clones occurred in recipient marrow; some first appeared in ileum or blood. Patients with graft-donor T cell macrochimerism had high graft-versus-host to host-versus-graft clonal ratios in allografts. Early post-transplant HvG declines tracked with peak circulating GvH clone levels.

Material: unstimulated CD8+ T cells sorted from spleen or lymph node cells, obtained before intestinal transplant. The receptor's source is a human donor who received an intestinal transplant. This sequence joins TRBV6-5 and TRBJ2-7, with 10 bases aligning to TRBD2. The CDR3 bases are TGTGCCAGCAGCCCCGGGACTAGCGTCTACGAGCAGTACTTC. It encodes CASSPGTSVYEQYF.